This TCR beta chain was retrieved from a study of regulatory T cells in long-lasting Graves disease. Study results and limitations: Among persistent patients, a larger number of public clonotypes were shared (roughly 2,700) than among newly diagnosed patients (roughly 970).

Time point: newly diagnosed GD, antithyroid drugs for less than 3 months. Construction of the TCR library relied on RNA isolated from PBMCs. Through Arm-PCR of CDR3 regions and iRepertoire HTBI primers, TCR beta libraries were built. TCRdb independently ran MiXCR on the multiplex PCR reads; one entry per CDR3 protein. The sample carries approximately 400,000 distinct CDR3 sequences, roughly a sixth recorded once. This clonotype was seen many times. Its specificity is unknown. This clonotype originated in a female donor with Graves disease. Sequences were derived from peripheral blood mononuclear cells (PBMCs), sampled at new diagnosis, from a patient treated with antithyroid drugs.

The CDR3 nucleotides are TGTGCCAGCAGCCAACTAGGTTACACCGGGGAGCTGTTTTTT. Encoded protein: CASSQLGYTGELFF. This chain uses TRBV3-1 with TRBJ2-2, with D uncertain. Trimming removed 2 bases at V and 3 bases at J, with 7 bases between. The CDR3 sequence is 14 residues long. Germline CDR1 is LGHDT and CDR2 is YNNKEL (reference sequence).